A selection of T cell receptor beta chains follows, all from one sample in a study of CD8+ T cells in alopecia areata. Produced via immunoSEQ multiplex PCR; TCRdb's table is partial and in-frame only. The sample consists of around 97,000 clones, around 50% of them appearing once. The material sequenced was CD4+ T cells sorted from blood. Every receptor here comes from a human donor in good health. The CDR3 runs from the conserved cysteine through the conserved F or W. The order of the fields is J gene, V gene, D gene, clone size, CDR3 protein, CDR3 DNA. A D gene is named only where the DNA matches it firmly. Clone size appears in some rows only: once, few, many, or a class for an expanded clone.

j_gene: TRBJ2-4; v_gene: TRBV2; d_gene: .; abundance: .; CDR3aa: CASSEGYLAKNIQYF; CDR3nt: TGTGCCAGCAGTGAGGGCTACCTGGCCAAAAACATTCAGTACTTC
j_gene: TRBJ2-3; v_gene: TRBV5-6; d_gene: .; abundance: .; CDR3aa: CASSLELDTQYF; CDR3nt: TGTGCCAGCAGCTTGGAGCTAGATACGCAGTATTTT
j_gene: TRBJ2-7; v_gene: TRBV25-1; d_gene: .; abundance: .; CDR3aa: CASSEGREDYEQYF; CDR3nt: TGTGCCAGCAGTGAGGGCAGGGAGGACTACGAGCAGTACTTC
j_gene: TRBJ1-5; v_gene: TRBV10-3; d_gene: .; abundance: .; CDR3aa: CAIRGRLNQPQHF; CDR3nt: TGTGCCATCAGGGGACGACTCAATCAGCCCCAGCATTTT
j_gene: TRBJ2-7; v_gene: TRBV7-9; d_gene: .; abundance: many; CDR3aa: CASSLAGEQYF; CDR3nt: TGTGCCAGCAGCTTAGCTGGGGAGCAGTACTTC
j_gene: TRBJ1-2; v_gene: TRBV7-2; d_gene: .; abundance: few; CDR3aa: CASSSEGWTGGYTF; CDR3nt: TGTGCCAGCAGCTCTGAGGGATGGACCGGTGGCTACACCTTC
j_gene: TRBJ2-6; v_gene: TRBV19; d_gene: .; abundance: few; CDR3aa: CASSIWAPSGANVLTF; CDR3nt: TGTGCCAGTAGTATCTGGGCACCCTCTGGGGCCAACGTCCTGACTTTC
j_gene: TRBJ1-2; v_gene: TRBV5-4; d_gene: TRBD1; abundance: .; CDR3aa: CASSLNSGGKYGYTF; CDR3nt: TGTGCCAGCAGCTTGAATTCAGGGGGCAAATATGGCTACACCTTC
j_gene: TRBJ2-3; v_gene: TRBV29-1; d_gene: .; abundance: few; CDR3aa: CSVVRLLTATQYF; CDR3nt: TGCAGCGTTGTACGGCTCCTAACGGCCACGCAGTATTTT
j_gene: TRBJ2-1; v_gene: TRBV6-1; d_gene: .; abundance: .; CDR3aa: CASSAQDGSYNEQFF; CDR3nt: TGTGCCAGCAGTGCCCAGGATGGGTCCTACAATGAGCAGTTCTTC
j_gene: TRBJ1-5; v_gene: TRBV7-2; d_gene: .; abundance: few; CDR3aa: CASQGQGNQPQHF; CDR3nt: TGTGCCAGCCAGGGCCAGGGCAATCAGCCCCAGCATTTT
j_gene: TRBJ1-6; v_gene: TRBV7-9; d_gene: .; abundance: .; CDR3aa: CASSSGRPFDNSPLHF; CDR3nt: TGTGCCAGCAGCTCCGGACGGCCCTTTGATAATTCACCCCTCCACTTT
j_gene: TRBJ2-2; v_gene: TRBV29-1; d_gene: .; abundance: few; CDR3aa: CSVAANTGELFF; CDR3nt: TGCAGCGTTGCGGCGAACACCGGGGAGCTGTTTTTT
j_gene: TRBJ2-5; v_gene: TRBV5-6; d_gene: TRBD2; abundance: once; CDR3aa: CASSLTSGQETQYF; CDR3nt: TGTGCCAGCAGCCTGACTAGCGGACAAGAGACCCAGTACTTC
j_gene: TRBJ2-7; v_gene: TRBV1; d_gene: .; abundance: few; CDR3aa: CTSSLAEGRGEQYF; CDR3nt: TGCACCAGCAGCCTAGCGGAGGGCCGGGGCGAGCAGTACTTC
j_gene: TRBJ2-7; v_gene: TRBV20-1; d_gene: .; abundance: .; CDR3aa: CSEDCSYEQYF; CDR3nt: TGCAGTGAGGACTGCTCCTACGAGCAGTACTTC
j_gene: TRBJ1-2; v_gene: TRBV6-5; d_gene: .; abundance: few; CDR3aa: CASSYDRSFYGYTF; CDR3nt: TGTGCCAGCAGTTACGACAGGTCCTTCTATGGCTACACCTTC
j_gene: TRBJ2-7; v_gene: TRBV28; d_gene: TRBD1; abundance: once; CDR3aa: CASRKAGTGAYEQYF; CDR3nt: TGTGCCAGCAGGAAAGCCGGGACAGGCGCCTACGAGCAGTACTTC
j_gene: TRBJ2-3; v_gene: TRBV29-1; d_gene: TRBD2; abundance: .; CDR3aa: CSVVSGSYTDTQYF; CDR3nt: TGCAGCGTTGTAAGCGGGAGCTACACAGATACGCAGTATTTT
j_gene: TRBJ1-1; v_gene: TRBV30; d_gene: TRBD1; abundance: .; CDR3aa: CAWDKLQGAWAEAFF; CDR3nt: TGTGCCTGGGACAAACTTCAGGGGGCTTGGGCTGAAGCTTTCTTT
j_gene: TRBJ2-3; v_gene: TRBV2; d_gene: .; abundance: .; CDR3aa: CASSFTDTQYF; CDR3nt: TGTGCCAGCAGTTTCACAGATACGCAGTATTTT
j_gene: TRBJ1-2; v_gene: TRBV7-2; d_gene: .; abundance: few; CDR3aa: CASSLGPGGVYGYTF; CDR3nt: TGTGCCAGCAGCTTAGGACCCGGGGGGGTATATGGCTACACCTTC
j_gene: TRBJ2-7; v_gene: TRBV7-9; d_gene: TRBD1; abundance: few; CDR3aa: CASTPGQGEGQYF; CDR3nt: TGTGCCAGCACACCGGGACAGGGGGAGGGGCAGTACTTC
j_gene: TRBJ2-5; v_gene: TRBV5-6; d_gene: .; abundance: few; CDR3aa: CASSLVWGSQETQYF; CDR3nt: TGTGCCAGCAGCTTGGTTTGGGGCTCCCAAGAGACCCAGTACTTC
j_gene: TRBJ1-1; v_gene: TRBV29-1; d_gene: TRBD1; abundance: .; CDR3aa: CSYGPDRVGTEAFF; CDR3nt: TGCAGTTACGGCCCTGACAGGGTGGGGACTGAAGCTTTCTTT
j_gene: TRBJ1-1; v_gene: TRBV5-1; d_gene: .; abundance: few; CDR3aa: CASSAQHRGNTEAFF; CDR3nt: TGCGCCAGCAGCGCTCAACACCGGGGGAACACTGAAGCTTTCTTT
j_gene: TRBJ2-1; v_gene: TRBV5-1; d_gene: TRBD2; abundance: .; CDR3aa: CASSFGLAGDNEQFF; CDR3nt: TGCGCCAGCAGCTTCGGGCTAGCGGGGGACAATGAGCAGTTCTTC
j_gene: TRBJ2-3; v_gene: TRBV29-1; d_gene: .; abundance: .; CDR3aa: CSVTSKWNTDTQYF; CDR3nt: TGCAGCGTTACTTCGAAGTGGAACACAGATACGCAGTATTTT
j_gene: TRBJ1-4; v_gene: TRBV2; d_gene: TRBD1; abundance: .; CDR3aa: CASKRDSEKLFF; CDR3nt: TGTGCCAGCAAGCGGGACAGCGAAAAACTGTTTTTT
j_gene: TRBJ1-2; v_gene: TRBV11-1; d_gene: .; abundance: .; CDR3aa: CASSLDSSIHGYTF; CDR3nt: TGTGCCAGCAGCTTAGATTCTTCAATTCACGGCTACACCTTC
j_gene: TRBJ2-7; v_gene: TRBV27; d_gene: TRBD1; abundance: .; CDR3aa: CASSPLGQGGYEQYF; CDR3nt: TGTGCCAGCAGCCCATTGGGACAGGGGGGCTACGAGCAGTACTTC
j_gene: TRBJ1-6; v_gene: TRBV30; d_gene: .; abundance: .; CDR3aa: CAWRTEYNSPLHF; CDR3nt: TGTGCCTGGAGGACGGAGTATAATTCACCCCTCCACTTT
j_gene: TRBJ1-1; v_gene: TRBV5-1; d_gene: .; abundance: .; CDR3aa: CASKMNTEAFF; CDR3nt: TGCGCCAGTAAGATGAACACTGAAGCTTTCTTT
j_gene: TRBJ2-1; v_gene: TRBV6-1; d_gene: .; abundance: .; CDR3aa: CASSGGRSYNEQFF; CDR3nt: TGTGCCAGCAGCGGCGGACGGAGCTACAATGAGCAGTTCTTC
j_gene: TRBJ1-6; v_gene: TRBV14; d_gene: .; abundance: .; CDR3aa: CASSQGRHGRDNSPLHF; CDR3nt: TGTGCCAGCAGCCAAGGGAGACACGGGCGGGATAATTCACCCCTCCACTTT
j_gene: TRBJ2-7; v_gene: TRBV27; d_gene: .; abundance: .; CDR3aa: CASSDRPGALYEQYF; CDR3nt: TGTGCCAGCAGTGACCGGCCGGGTGCCCTTTACGAGCAGTACTTC
j_gene: TRBJ2-3; v_gene: TRBV15; d_gene: .; abundance: .; CDR3aa: CATSREAPRTDTQYF; CDR3nt: TGTGCCACCAGCAGAGAAGCACCCCGCACAGATACGCAGTATTTT
j_gene: TRBJ1-5; v_gene: TRBV27; d_gene: .; abundance: .; CDR3aa: CASSLSGRSNQPQHF; CDR3nt: TGTGCCAGCAGTTTATCCGGTCGGAGCAATCAGCCCCAGCATTTT
j_gene: TRBJ2-5; v_gene: TRBV29-1; d_gene: TRBD2; abundance: .; CDR3aa: CSGAGTSKETQYF; CDR3nt: TGCAGCGGCGCCGGGACTAGCAAAGAGACCCAGTACTTC